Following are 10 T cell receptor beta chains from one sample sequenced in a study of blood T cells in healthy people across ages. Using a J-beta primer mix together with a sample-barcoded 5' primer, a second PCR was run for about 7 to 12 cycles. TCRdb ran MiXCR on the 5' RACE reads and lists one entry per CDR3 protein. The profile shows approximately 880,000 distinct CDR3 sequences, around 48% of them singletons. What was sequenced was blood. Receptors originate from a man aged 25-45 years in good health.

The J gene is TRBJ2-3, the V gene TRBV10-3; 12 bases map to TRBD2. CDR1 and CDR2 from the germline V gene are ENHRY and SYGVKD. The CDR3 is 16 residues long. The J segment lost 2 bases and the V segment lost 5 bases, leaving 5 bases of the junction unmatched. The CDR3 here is CAISLAGGRSTDTQYF. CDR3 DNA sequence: TGTGCCATCAGTCTAGCGGGGGGGCGCTCCACAGATACGCAGTATTTT.

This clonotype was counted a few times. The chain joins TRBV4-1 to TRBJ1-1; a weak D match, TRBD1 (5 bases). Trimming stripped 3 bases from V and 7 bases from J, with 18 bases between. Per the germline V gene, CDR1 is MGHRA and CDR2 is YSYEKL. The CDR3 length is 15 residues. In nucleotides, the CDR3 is TGCGCCAGCAGCCAGTCGGGGCAGTTCATCAGTGAAGCTTTCTTT. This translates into CASSQSGQFISEAFF.

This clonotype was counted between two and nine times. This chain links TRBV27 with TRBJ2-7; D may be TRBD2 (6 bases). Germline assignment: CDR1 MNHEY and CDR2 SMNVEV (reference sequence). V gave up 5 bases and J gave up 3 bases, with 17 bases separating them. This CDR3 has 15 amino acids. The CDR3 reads CASSPFLAQNYEQYF. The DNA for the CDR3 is TGTGCCAGCAGTCCTTTCCTAGCGCAGAACTACGAGCAGTACTTC.

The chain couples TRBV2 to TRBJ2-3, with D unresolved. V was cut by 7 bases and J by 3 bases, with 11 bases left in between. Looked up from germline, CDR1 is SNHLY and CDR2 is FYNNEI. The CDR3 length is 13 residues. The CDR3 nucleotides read TGTGCCAGCAATGTGGGTAGAACAGATACGCAGTATTTT. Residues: CASNVGRTDTQYF.

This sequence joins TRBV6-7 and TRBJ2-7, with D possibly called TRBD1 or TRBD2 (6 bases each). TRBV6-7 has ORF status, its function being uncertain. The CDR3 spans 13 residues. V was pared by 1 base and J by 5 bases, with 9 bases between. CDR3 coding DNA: TGTGCCAGCAGTTACTACGGGGGCCACGAGCAGTACTTC. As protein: CASSYYGGHEQYF.

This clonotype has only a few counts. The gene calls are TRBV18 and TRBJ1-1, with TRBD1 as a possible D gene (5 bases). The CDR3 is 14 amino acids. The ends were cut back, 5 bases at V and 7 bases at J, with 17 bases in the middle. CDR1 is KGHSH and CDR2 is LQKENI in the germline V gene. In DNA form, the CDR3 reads TGTGCCAGCTCAATAAAACAGCCGGGGGGTGAAGCTTTCTTT. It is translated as CASSIKQPGGEAFF. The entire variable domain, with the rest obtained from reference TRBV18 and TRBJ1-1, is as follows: NAGVMQNPRHLVRRRGQEARLRCSPMKGHSHVYWYRQLPEEGLKFMVYLQKENIIDESGMPKERFSAEFPKEGPSILRIQQVVRGDSAAYFCASSIKQPGGEAFFGQGTRLTVV.

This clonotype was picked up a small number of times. The DNA of the CDR3 is TGCGCCAGCAGCTTGGATGGGGGGTCCTACAATGAGCAGTACTTC. Amino acids: CASSLDGGSYNEQYF. V usage is TRBV5-1 and J usage is TRBJ2-1, with D maybe TRBD2 (6 bases). The J call may be incorrect, as the DNA end agrees better with TRBJ2-7. Germline values: CDR1 SGHRS, CDR2 YFSETQ. This CDR3 is built from 15 residues.

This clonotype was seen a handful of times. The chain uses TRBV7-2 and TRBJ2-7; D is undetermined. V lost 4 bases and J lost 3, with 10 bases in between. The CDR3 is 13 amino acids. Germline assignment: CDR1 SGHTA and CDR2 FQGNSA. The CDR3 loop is CASSSLGVYEQYF. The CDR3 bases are TGTGCCAGCAGCTCCCTTGGGGTCTACGAGCAGTACTTC.

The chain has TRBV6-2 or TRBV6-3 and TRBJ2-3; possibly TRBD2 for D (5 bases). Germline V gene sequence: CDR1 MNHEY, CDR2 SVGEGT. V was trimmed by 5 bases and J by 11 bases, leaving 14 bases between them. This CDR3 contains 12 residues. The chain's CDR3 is CASSRGSRGQYF. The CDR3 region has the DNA TGTGCCAGCAGTCGCGGCTCTCGGGGGCAGTATTTT.

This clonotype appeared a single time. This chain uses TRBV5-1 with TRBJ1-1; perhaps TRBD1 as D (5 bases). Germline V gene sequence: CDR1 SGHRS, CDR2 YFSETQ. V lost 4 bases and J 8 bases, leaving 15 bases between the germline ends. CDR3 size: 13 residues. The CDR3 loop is CASSPGIEGEAFF. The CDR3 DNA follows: TGCGCCAGCAGCCCCGGGATCGAGGGGGAAGCTTTCTTT.